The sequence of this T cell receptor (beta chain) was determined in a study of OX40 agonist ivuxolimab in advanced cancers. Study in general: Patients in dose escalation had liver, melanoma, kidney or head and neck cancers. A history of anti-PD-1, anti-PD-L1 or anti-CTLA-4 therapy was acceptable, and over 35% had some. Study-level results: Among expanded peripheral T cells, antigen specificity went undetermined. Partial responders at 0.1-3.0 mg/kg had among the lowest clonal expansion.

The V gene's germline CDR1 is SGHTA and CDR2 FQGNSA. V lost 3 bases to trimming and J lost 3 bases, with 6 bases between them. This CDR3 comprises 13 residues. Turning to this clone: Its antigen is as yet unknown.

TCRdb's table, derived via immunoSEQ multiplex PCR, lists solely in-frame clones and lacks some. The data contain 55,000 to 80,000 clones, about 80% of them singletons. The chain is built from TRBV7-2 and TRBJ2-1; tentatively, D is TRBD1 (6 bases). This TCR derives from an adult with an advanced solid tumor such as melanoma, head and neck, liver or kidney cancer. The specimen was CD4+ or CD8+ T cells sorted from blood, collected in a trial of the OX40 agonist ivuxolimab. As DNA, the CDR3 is TGTGCCAGCAGCTTGGACAGCTACAATGAGCAGTTCTTC. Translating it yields CASSLDSYNEQFF.